A single sample is the source of the 15 T cell receptor beta chains below, sequenced in a study of T cell responses to AZD1222 COVID-19 vaccine. Assay: immunoSEQ multiplex PCR; the TCRdb copy retains only in-frame clones and omits some. The sample has about 89,000 clones, about 88% seen once; the top ten hold around 5.5%. Source: peripheral blood, taken 28 days after the second AZD1222 dose. These receptors all stem from an adult who received the AZD1222 COVID-19 vaccine.

CDR3 nucleotides: TGTGCCAGCAGAAACACCGGGGAGCTGTTTTTT. Its protein product is CASRNTGELFF. The V and J genes are TRBV6-5 and TRBJ2-2; D ambiguous. The V end lost 6 bases, the J end lost 2 bases, and 1 base lay between the germline ends. This CDR3 region has 11 residues. Germline V lookup: CDR1 MNHEY, CDR2 SVGAGI.

The gene calls are TRBV7-8 and TRBJ2-7, with 9 bases identical to TRBD1. The length of the CDR3 is 17 residues. Germline assignment: CDR1 SGHVS and CDR2 FQNEAQ. V was clipped by 1 base and J by 2 bases; unmatched bases: 9. Here the CDR3 reads CASSLGVLGQGAYEQYF. The CDR3 nucleotides are TGTGCCAGCAGCTTAGGGGTTTTGGGACAGGGTGCCTACGAGCAGTACTTC.

The table lists this clone with a few counts. This chain connects TRBV28 to TRBJ1-6; 8 nucleotides line up with TRBD1. The V and J ends lost 5 bases and 5 bases, in that order; junction bases with no gene match: 5. Germline V CDR1 and CDR2: MDHEN, SYDVKM. This CDR3 is built from 15 residues. In DNA form, the CDR3 reads TGTGCCAGCAGTACGACAGGGGTAGATAATTCACCCCTCCACTTT. Protein product: CASSTTGVDNSPLHF.

The chain uses TRBV11-2 and TRBJ1-1; 8 bases match TRBD1. Germline CDR1 and CDR2: SGHAT and FQNNGV. CDR3 length: 14 amino acids. Trimming at V came to 6 bases and at J to 0 bases, leaving 3 bases not matched to a gene. The CDR3 region is CASRGQVLNTEAFF. CDR3 bases: TGTGCCAGCAGGGGACAGGTACTGAACACTGAAGCTTTCTTT.

The chain uses TRBV15 and TRBJ2-7; 10 nucleotides match TRBD1. CDR1 is LNHNV and CDR2 is YYDKDF in the germline V gene (reference sequence). V trimming: 0 bases; J trimming: 2 bases; junction bases outside the gene matches: 4. The CDR3 sequence is 16 residues long. CDR3 nucleotides: TGTGCCACCAGCAGAGACCCCGGGACAGGGGCCTACGAGCAGTACTTC. Translation: CATSRDPGTGAYEQYF.

This chain uses TRBV7-9 with TRBJ1-2; possible D gene TRBD1, 5 bases. V dropped 8 bases and J dropped 6 bases, with 10 bases sitting between them. This CDR3 region has 11 residues. Germline CDR1 reads SEHNR; CDR2 reads FQNEAQ (reference sequence). The CDR3 sequence is CASSQGDGYTF. In DNA form, the CDR3 reads TGTGCCAGCTCTCAGGGTGATGGCTACACCTTC.

The V gene is TRBV2, the J gene TRBJ2-7; the D is unclear. CDR3 length equals 14 residues. Deletions cut 3 bases from V and 0 bases from J, with 9 bases between. Germline CDR1 SNHLY, CDR2 FYNNEI. The CDR3 DNA sequence: TGTGCCAGCAGTGAGGACGCAGGCTCCTACGAGCAGTACTTC. Encoded protein: CASSEDAGSYEQYF.

The chain joins TRBV3-1 (or the pseudogene TRBV3-2) to TRBJ1-4; perhaps TRBD1 as D (6 bases). V lost 0 bases, J lost 4 bases, and 9 bases lay in between. CDR1 LGHDT and CDR2 YNNKEL come from the germline V gene (reference sequence). The CDR3 has 15 amino acids. The CDR3 here is CASSQDGRGNEKLFF. In nucleotides, the CDR3 is TGTGCCAGCAGCCAAGACGGCAGGGGTAATGAAAAACTGTTTTTT.

The chain uses TRBV6-2 or TRBV6-3 and TRBJ2-7; 9 bases align to TRBD2. Germline V CDR1 and CDR2: MNHEY, SVGEGT. The CDR3 spans 15 residues. Germline trimming cut 4 bases from V and 4 bases from J; bases unmatched to any gene: 8. The CDR3 region is CASSFGSGGTYEQYF. The CDR3 nucleotides are TGTGCCAGCAGTTTCGGGAGCGGGGGGACTTACGAGCAGTACTTC.

The V gene is TRBV5-1, the J gene TRBJ2-5, with D perhaps given as TRBD1 or TRBD2 (6 bases each). This CDR3 comprises 15 residues. With 0 bases removed from V and 5 bases from J, the gap between germline ends came to 14 bases. Looked up from germline, CDR1 is SGHRS and CDR2 is YFSETQ. CDR3 in DNA: TGCGCCAGCAGCTTGGTGTTAGGGGGGTCGGAGACCCAGTACTTC. This gives the protein CASSLVLGGSETQYF. Using reference TRBV5-1 and TRBJ2-5 for the parts outside the CDR3, the full variable domain is KAGVTQTPRYLIKTRGQQVTLSCSPISGHRSVSWYQQTPGQGLQFLFEYFSETQRNKGNFPGRFSGRQFSNSRSEMNVSTLELGDSALYLCASSLVLGGSETQYFGPGTRLLVL.

This rearrangement joins TRBV27 to TRBJ1-2; 8 bases match TRBD1. This CDR3 contains 17 residues. The V gene's germline CDR1 is MNHEY and CDR2 SMNVEV (reference sequence). V lost 5 bases to trimming and J lost 3 bases; unmatched junction nucleotides: 14. The CDR3 loop reads CASSPGQGRAGDYGYTF. The CDR3 coding sequence is TGTGCCAGCAGTCCAGGACAGGGTCGGGCTGGGGACTATGGCTACACCTTC.

The chain combines TRBV29-1 with TRBJ1-2; D perhaps matches TRBD1 (5 bases). CDR1 is SQVTM, CDR2 ANQGSEA, per germline. The CDR3 runs 14 residues. With 1 base removed from V and 4 bases from J, the gap between germline ends came to 13 bases. The CDR3 DNA is TGCAGCGTTGAAGCAGGGTACGGCGGCTATGGCTACACCTTC. Protein sequence: CSVEAGYGGYGYTF.

This chain links TRBV4-1 with TRBJ1-6, with D possibly matching TRBD1 (6 bases). The CDR3 contains 15 residues. The germline V and J ends were trimmed by 4 bases and 6 bases, with 13 bases remaining between them. Germline V gene sequence: CDR1 MGHRA, CDR2 YSYEKL. The chain's CDR3 is CASSPLGGGNSPLHF. CDR3 bases: TGCGCCAGCAGCCCCCTGGGAGGGGGTAATTCACCCCTCCACTTT.

This chain uses TRBV19 with TRBJ1-5; D unresolved. The ends were cut back, 3 bases at V and 4 bases at J, with 13 bases in the middle. This CDR3 contains 15 residues. Germline CDR1 and CDR2: LNHDA and SQIVND (reference sequence). The CDR3 protein is CASSIARRANQPQHF. As DNA, the CDR3 is TGTGCCAGTAGTATTGCCAGGAGGGCTAATCAGCCCCAGCATTTT.

This clone is categorized as large (0.1 to 1%). The rearrangement uses TRBV30 and TRBJ2-1; 11 nucleotides agree with TRBD2. The CDR3 spans 14 residues. V lost 1 base to trimming and J lost 8 bases; unmatched junction nucleotides: 4. Per the germline V gene, CDR1 is GTSNPN and CDR2 is SVGIG (reference sequence). CDR3: CAWSGSSGGYEQFF. The CDR3 DNA reads TGTGCCTGGAGTGGATCTAGCGGGGGGTATGAGCAGTTCTTC. Supplemented by reference TRBV30 and TRBJ2-1, the full variable domain reads SQTIHQWPATLVQPVGSPLSLECTVEGTSNPNLYWYRQAAGRGLQLLFYSVGIGQISSEVPQNLSASRPQDRQFILSSKKLLLSDSGFYLCAWSGSSGGYEQFFGPGTRLTVL.